The next 17 T cell receptor beta chains were all read from a single sample in a study of PD-1 blockade in classical Hodgkin lymphoma. TCRdb keeps only in-frame clones here, not all; method: immunoSEQ multiplex PCR. Here the sample spans around 34,000 clones, 80% to 95% being singletons. All patients relapsed after autologous stem cell transplantation, and brentuximab vedotin exposure varied. It was by magnetic negative selection that CD4+ T cells were purified from thawed PBMCs. The sequences come from CD4+ T cells from blood, collected at baseline. These receptor sequences come from a human donor with classical Hodgkin lymphoma.

This clone has just one count. The V and J genes are TRBV28 and TRBJ2-2; 7 bases are a match to TRBD1. From germline, CDR1 is MDHEN and CDR2 SYDVKM. With 8 bases clipped from V and 6 bases from J, the junction kept 12 bases outside the gene matches. The CDR3 is made up of 15 amino acids. The CDR3 reads CASRNRDSSAGELFF. The CDR3 nucleotides are TGTGCCAGCCGGAACAGGGACAGTTCGGCCGGGGAGCTGTTTTTT.

The gene calls are TRBV9 and TRBJ2-3; either TRBD1 or TRBD2 may supply D (5 bases each). The CDR3 loop spans 16 amino acids. The V and J ends lost 0 bases and 5 bases respectively, with 16 bases between them. Germline CDR1 reads SGDLS; CDR2 reads YYNGEE. The CDR3 here is CASSVAPQGVGDTQYF. CDR3 sequence (DNA): TGTGCCAGCAGCGTAGCTCCGCAGGGAGTCGGAGATACGCAGTATTTT.

The CDR3 reads CASSATDGYEQYF. The CDR3 nucleotides read TGTGCCAGCAGCGCCACCGATGGATACGAGCAGTACTTC. The V gene is TRBV9, the J gene TRBJ2-7; D gene uncertain. The length of the CDR3 is 13 residues. CDR1 and CDR2 from the germline V gene are SGDLS and YYNGEE. Trimming removed 3 bases at V and 4 bases at J, with 11 bases between.

The chain is built from TRBV28 and TRBJ1-3; 7 bases line up with TRBD1. The germline V gene has CDR1 MDHEN and CDR2 SYDVKM. V lost 3 bases, J lost 4 bases, and 6 bases stayed unmatched. There are 15 residues in the CDR3. Written as DNA, the CDR3 is TGTGCCAGCAGTTTCCCGACAGGGATAGGAAACACCATATATTTT. It codes for CASSFPTGIGNTIYF.

The genes are TRBV30 and TRBJ1-5; D call uncertain. Germline CDR1 and CDR2: GTSNPN and SVGIG (reference sequence). The V end was cut by 1 base, the J end by 0 bases, with 7 bases between. This CDR3 comprises 14 residues. CDR3 nucleotide sequence: TGTGCCTGGAGTGAAGGGTATAGCAATCAGCCCCAGCATTTT. Protein: CAWSEGYSNQPQHF. The variable domain in full, with the rest retrieved from reference TRBV30 and TRBJ1-5, is SQTIHQWPATLVQPVGSPLSLECTVEGTSNPNLYWYRQAAGRGLQLLFYSVGIGQISSEVPQNLSASRPQDRQFILSSKKLLLSDSGFYLCAWSEGYSNQPQHFGDGTRLSIL.

The chain combines TRBV5-1 with TRBJ2-5, with a weak D call TRBD1 (5 bases). Trimming took 1 base from V and 5 from J, leaving 12 bases between them. This CDR3 has 14 residues. The germline V gene has CDR1 SGHRS and CDR2 YFSETQ. CDR3 nucleotides: TGCGCCAGCAGCTTGACAGGTTGGGTGGAGACCCAGTACTTC. Translation: CASSLTGWVETQYF.

V is TRBV27 and J is TRBJ2-7; TRBD1 agrees at 8 bases. This CDR3 contains 15 residues. V trimming: 4 bases; J trimming: 4 bases; junction bases outside the gene matches: 9. The germline gives CDR1 MNHEY, CDR2 SMNVEV (reference sequence). The CDR3 reads CASSYPDRATYEQYF. Here the CDR3 DNA reads TGTGCCAGCAGTTATCCGGACAGGGCTACGTACGAGCAGTACTTC.

The chain combines TRBV19 with TRBJ2-7, with D perhaps matching TRBD2 (5 bases). The CDR3 spans 15 residues. Germline values: CDR1 LNHDA, CDR2 SQIVND (reference sequence). The ends were cut back, 5 bases at V and 0 bases at J, with 14 bases in the middle. The CDR3 region is CASSFDAGSSYEQYF. Written as DNA, the CDR3 is TGTGCCAGTAGTTTTGACGCGGGCAGCTCCTACGAGCAGTACTTC.

The chain is built from TRBV10-3 and TRBJ2-2; tentatively, D is TRBD2 (5 bases). Germline V gives CDR1 ENHRY, CDR2 SYGVKD. V lost 7 bases and J lost 4, with 13 bases in between. This CDR3 spans 14 amino acids. CDR3 sequence reads: CAITEGRITGELFF. For the CDR3, the DNA is TGTGCCATCACCGAGGGCCGTATCACCGGGGAGCTGTTTTTT.

V and J are TRBV7-2 and TRBJ2-3; D is perhaps TRBD2 (6 bases). Germline CDR1 SGHTA, CDR2 FQGNSA. CDR3 size: 16 residues. V shed 2 bases and J shed 1 base, with 13 bases lying between them. CDR3 protein: CASSLRGRMGTDTQYF. In nucleotides, the CDR3 is TGTGCCAGCAGCTTACGAGGGAGGATGGGCACAGATACGCAGTATTTT.

The chain joins TRBV19 to TRBJ2-3, with 9 bases identical to TRBD1. The germline gives CDR1 LNHDA, CDR2 SQIVND (reference sequence). After removal of 10 bases from V and 3 bases from J, the junction contained 8 bases not matched to a gene. CDR3 length: 14 residues. The CDR3 nucleotides are TGTGCCACAAAAACCGGGACAGGGACAGATACGCAGTATTTT. Encoded protein: CATKTGTGTDTQYF.

This clone was recorded only once. The V call is TRBV7-9, the J call TRBJ2-3, with D uncertain. V lost 1 base and J lost 1, with 0 bases in between. Germline-derived CDR1 and CDR2 are SEHNR and FQNEAQ (reference sequence). CDR3 length equals 12 residues. In DNA form, the CDR3 reads TGTGCCAGCAGCTTAGGCACAGATACGCAGTATTTT. Its protein is CASSLGTDTQYF.

This clone appeared a single time. The chain combines TRBV6-5 with TRBJ1-2, with D perhaps TRBD1 (6 bases). This CDR3 comprises 14 residues. Trimming removed 0 bases from V and 4 bases from J, with 9 bases in between. Germline V gene sequence: CDR1 MNHEY, CDR2 SVGAGI. The DNA for the CDR3 is TGTGCCAGCAGTTACTCACAGGGTAGCTATGGCTACACCTTC. Translating it yields CASSYSQGSYGYTF.

The gene calls are TRBV6-5 and TRBJ2-2; D is unclear. Trimming pared 9 bases from V and 7 bases from J, leaving 9 bases between. Looked up from germline, CDR1 is MNHEY and CDR2 is SVGAGI. The length of the CDR3 is 11 residues. The CDR3 bases are TGTGCCAGTTGGAATTTCGGGGAGCTGTTTTTT. This translates into CASWNFGELFF.

The V and J genes are TRBV30 and TRBJ2-4; D not certain. V lost 1 base, J lost 2 bases, and 12 bases lay in between. Germline V lookup: CDR1 GTSNPN, CDR2 SVGIG (reference sequence). The CDR3 runs 15 residues. The CDR3 loop reads CAWSGIRNPKNIQYF. CDR3 DNA: TGTGCCTGGAGTGGCATACGTAATCCCAAAAACATTCAGTACTTC.

This clone is a singleton in its sample. V usage is TRBV30 and J usage is TRBJ2-7; 7 positions match TRBD2. J lost 3 bases, V lost 1 base, and 3 bases had no gene match. Germline V gives CDR1 GTSNPN, CDR2 SVGIG (reference sequence). This CDR3 spans 13 amino acids. The chain's CDR3 is CAWSAGGSYEQYF. The CDR3 bases are TGTGCCTGGAGTGCGGGCGGGAGCTACGAGCAGTACTTC.

The chain carries TRBV4-2 and TRBJ2-2; 7 bases line up with TRBD2. The germline V gene has CDR1 LGHNA and CDR2 YNFKEQ. The CDR3 totals 17 residues. The V segment lost 1 base and the J segment 4 bases; nucleotides outside the gene matches: 9. The CDR3: CASSQVEGLAVTGELFF. The DNA of the CDR3 is TGTGCCAGCAGCCAAGTGGAAGGTCTAGCGGTCACCGGGGAGCTGTTTTTT.